The 5 T cell receptor beta chains given below trace back to one sample, sequenced in a study of T cell responses to AZD1222 COVID-19 vaccine. Method: immunoSEQ multiplex PCR; TCRdb's copy keeps in-frame clones and lacks some. The sample yields roughly 150,000 clones, 92% seen once. This material consisted of peripheral blood, taken on day 0 of AZD1222 vaccination. These receptor sequences come from an adult in good health.

In its sample, this clone was seen a few times. CDR3 sequence reads: CASSEQREGTGELFF. CDR3 nucleotides: TGTGCCAGCAGTGAACAGCGGGAGGGCACCGGGGAGCTGTTTTTT. The chain combines TRBV6-4 with TRBJ2-2; 10 bases align to TRBD2. Per germline, CDR1 MRHNA and CDR2 SNTAGT. The CDR3 totals 15 residues. V was clipped by 3 bases and J by 4 bases; unmatched bases: 2.

This clone has just one count. This sequence joins TRBV7-2 and TRBJ1-1; D remains ambiguous. The V gene lost 7 bases and the J gene lost 1 base, with 10 bases spanning the gap. The CDR3 extends over 13 amino acids. Germline CDR1 and CDR2: SGHTA and FQGNSA. DNA of the CDR3: TGTGCCAGCACCAGTCCCGGGAACACTGAAGCTTTCTTT. Encoded protein: CASTSPGNTEAFF.

The chain recombines TRBV12-3 or TRBV12-4 with TRBJ1-1; D is possibly TRBD1 (5 bases). The V and J ends lost 5 bases and 2 bases respectively, with 9 bases between them. The CDR3 length is 13 residues. The CDR3 loop reads CASSLGVNTEAFF. As DNA, the CDR3 is TGTGCCAGCAGTCTGGGGGTAAACACTGAAGCTTTCTTT.

The chain has TRBV7-6 and TRBJ1-4; D gene unclear. Germline values: CDR1 SGHVS, CDR2 FNYEAQ. With 0 bases removed from V and 0 bases from J, the gap between germline ends came to 8 bases. The CDR3 spans 16 residues. The CDR3 loop reads CASSLASSATNEKLFF. The CDR3 bases are TGTGCCAGCAGCTTAGCTAGCAGTGCAACTAATGAAAAACTGTTTTTT.

The genes are TRBV2 and TRBJ1-6; unclear D gene. V was shortened by 8 bases and J by 7 bases, with 9 bases between the two germline ends. The CDR3 covers 12 residues. Germline V CDR1 and CDR2: SNHLY, FYNNEI. The CDR3 loop is CASAYGNSPLHF. The CDR3 DNA sequence: TGTGCCAGCGCGTACGGAAATTCACCCCTCCACTTT.